The 2 T cell receptor beta chains below all came from one sample that was sequenced in a study of long-term antiretroviral therapy in people with HIV. Samples were assayed with immunoSEQ v3.0 at survey level. Assay used: immunoSEQ multiplex PCR; TCRdb lists only in-frame clones, some missing. The table lists roughly 28,000 clones, more than 80% of them singletons. Sequenced here: unsorted PBMCs, sampled 0.3 years after starting antiretroviral therapy. These receptors were collected from a man aged 40-49 years with HIV.

J is TRBJ1-3 and V is TRBV7-2; D remains unclear. V lost 4 bases and J 2 bases, leaving 12 bases between the germline ends. The CDR3 totals 15 residues. Germline CDR1 SGHTA, CDR2 FQGNSA. CDR3 nucleotide sequence: TGTGCCAGCAGCTCCGGGTTCGGGGCTGGAAACACCATATATTTT. This codes for CASSSGFGAGNTIYF.

V usage is TRBV5-1 and J usage is TRBJ2-7; D is perhaps TRBD1 or TRBD2 (6 bases each). CDR1 SGHRS and CDR2 YFSETQ come from the germline V gene. Trimming left V 5 bases short and J 4 bases short, with 10 bases between. This CDR3 spans 12 amino acids. Here the CDR3 reads CASRGGPYEQYF. Here the CDR3 DNA reads TGCGCCAGCAGAGGGGGGCCGTACGAGCAGTACTTC.